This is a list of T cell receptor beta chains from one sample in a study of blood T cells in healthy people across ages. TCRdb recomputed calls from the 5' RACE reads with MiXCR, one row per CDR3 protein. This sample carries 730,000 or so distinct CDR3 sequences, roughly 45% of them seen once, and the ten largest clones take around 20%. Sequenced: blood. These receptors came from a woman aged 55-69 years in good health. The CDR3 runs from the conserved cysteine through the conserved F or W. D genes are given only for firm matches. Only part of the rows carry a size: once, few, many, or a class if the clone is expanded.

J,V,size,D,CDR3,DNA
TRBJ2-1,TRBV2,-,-,CASLGQHFSYNEQFF,TGTGCCAGCTTGGGGCAGCACTTCTCCTACAATGAGCAGTTCTTC
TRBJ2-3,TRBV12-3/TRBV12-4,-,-,CASRERGSSTDTQYF,TGTGCCAGCAGGGAACGGGGGTCGAGCACAGATACGCAGTATTTT
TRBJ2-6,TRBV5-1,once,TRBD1,CASSLVGTGFSGANVLTF,TGCGCCAGCAGCTTGGTCGGGACAGGGTTCTCTGGGGCCAACGTCCTGACTTTC
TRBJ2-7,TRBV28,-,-,CASSLNTGSSYEQYF,TGTGCCAGCAGTTTAAACACGGGGAGCTCCTACGAGCAGTACTTC
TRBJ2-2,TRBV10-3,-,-,CAISESLHGLADTGELFF,TGTGCCATCAGTGAGTCCTTGCATGGGCTAGCAGACACCGGGGAGCTGTTTTTT
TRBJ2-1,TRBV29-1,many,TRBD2,CSVRREGLYNEQFF,TGCAGCGTTCGAAGGGAGGGCCTTTACAATGAGCAGTTCTTC
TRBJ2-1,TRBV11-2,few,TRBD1,CASWKAGQGRLNEQFF,TGTGCCAGCTGGAAGGCGGGACAGGGACGCCTCAATGAGCAGTTCTTC
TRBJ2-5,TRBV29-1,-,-,CSVSAGATQYF,TGCAGCGTATCGGCCGGGGCGACCCAGTACTTC
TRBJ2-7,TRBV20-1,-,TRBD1,CSASDREPYEQYF,TGCAGTGCTAGCGACAGGGAACCCTACGAGCAGTACTTC
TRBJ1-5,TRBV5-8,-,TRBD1,CASSPGQGANRPQHF,TGTGCCAGCAGCCCGGGACAGGGTGCGAATCGGCCCCAGCATTTT
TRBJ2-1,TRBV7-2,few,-,CASSLFLRLSTYTGEQFF,TGTGCCAGCAGCTTATTTCTCCGGCTCTCTACCTACACGGGTGAGCAGTTCTTC
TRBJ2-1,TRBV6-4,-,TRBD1,CASSEGQGANEQFF,TGTGCCAGCAGTGAGGGACAGGGGGCGAATGAGCAGTTCTTC
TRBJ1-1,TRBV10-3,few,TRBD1,CATEDREAEAFF,TGTGCCACCGAGGACAGGGAGGCTGAAGCTTTCTTT
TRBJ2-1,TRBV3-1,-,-,CASSSRQSPTFF,TGTGCCAGCAGCTCTCGACAGAGTCCAACGTTCTTC
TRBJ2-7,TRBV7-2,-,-,CASSLAPSEAYGQYF,TGTGCCAGCAGCTTAGCGCCTAGCGAAGCCTACGGGCAGTACTTC
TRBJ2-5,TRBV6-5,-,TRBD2,CASSYEGAGRETQYF,TGTGCCAGCAGTTACGAAGGAGCGGGGAGAGAGACCCAGTACTTC
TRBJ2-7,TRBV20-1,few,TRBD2,CSAPTSGGAKYEQYF,TGCAGTGCCCCGACTAGCGGGGGGGCCAAGTACGAGCAGTACTTC
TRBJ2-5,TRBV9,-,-,CASSVAGYQETQYF,TGTGCCAGCAGCGTAGCGGGATACCAAGAGACCCAGTACTTC
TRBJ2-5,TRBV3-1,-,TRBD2,CASSQGGLRQGTQYF,TGTGCCAGCAGCCAAGGGGGACTACGCCAAGGGACCCAGTACTTC
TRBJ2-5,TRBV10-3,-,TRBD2,CAISYQPASGVGVEQYF,TGTGCCATCAGCTACCAGCCGGCTAGCGGAGTAGGGGTTGAGCAGTACTTC
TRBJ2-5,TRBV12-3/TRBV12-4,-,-,CASSLSGEQETQYF,TGTGCCAGCAGTTTATCAGGGGAGCAAGAGACCCAGTACTTC
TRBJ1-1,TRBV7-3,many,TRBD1,CASTRDSDTEAFF,TGTGCCAGCACGCGGGACAGCGACACTGAAGCTTTCTTT
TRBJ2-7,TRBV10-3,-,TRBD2,CAISEQRDYNEQYF,TGTGCCATCAGTGAGCAGCGGGACTACAATGAGCAGTACTTC
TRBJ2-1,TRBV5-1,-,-,CASSLSGGVSYNEQFF,TGCGCCAGCAGCTTGTCCGGCGGCGTTTCCTACAATGAGCAGTTCTTC
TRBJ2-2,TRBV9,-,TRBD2,CASSVAAGAGTGELFF,TGTGCCAGCAGCGTAGCGGCGGGAGCGGGCACCGGGGAGCTGTTTTTT
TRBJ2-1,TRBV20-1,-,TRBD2,CSARGWTGGNEQFF,TGCAGTGCTCGGGGCTGGACGGGAGGGAATGAGCAGTTCTTC
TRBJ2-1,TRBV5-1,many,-,CASVLSLDYNEQFF,TGCGCCAGCGTCCTATCGTTGGATTACAATGAGCAGTTCTTC
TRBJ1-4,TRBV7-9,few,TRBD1,CASSARQGLNEKLFF,TGTGCCAGCAGCGCCAGACAGGGTCTAAACGAAAAACTGTTTTTT
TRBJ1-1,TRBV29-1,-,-,CSVEVVSNTEAFF,TGCAGCGTTGAAGTGGTCTCCAACACTGAAGCTTTCTTT
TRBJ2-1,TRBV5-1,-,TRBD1,CANSLGTGGSSYNEQFF,TGCGCCAACAGCTTGGGGACAGGGGGGAGCTCCTACAATGAGCAGTTCTTC
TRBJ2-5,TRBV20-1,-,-,CSASSVVAVQETQYF,TGCAGTGCTAGCTCGGTCGTTGCGGTCCAAGAGACCCAGTACTTC
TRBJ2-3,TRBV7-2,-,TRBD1,CASSLQGQETDTQYF,TGTGCCAGCAGCTTACAGGGACAGGAGACAGATACGCAGTATTTT
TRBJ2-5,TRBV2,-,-,CASLRSYGETQYF,TGTGCCAGCCTTAGGAGCTACGGGGAGACCCAGTACTTC
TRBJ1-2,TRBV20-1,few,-,CSAKRPGGRGYTF,TGCAGTGCCAAGAGGCCCGGCGGGCGAGGCTACACCTTC
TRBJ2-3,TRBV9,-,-,CASSVVRGASTDTQYF,TGTGCCAGCAGCGTAGTGAGGGGCGCTAGCACAGATACGCAGTATTTT
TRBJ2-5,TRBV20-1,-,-,CSARDLRPSQETQYF,TGCAGTGCTAGAGATCTGAGGCCTTCTCAAGAGACCCAGTACTTC
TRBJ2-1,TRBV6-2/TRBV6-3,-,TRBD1,CASSYGLTGNEQFF,TGTGCCAGCAGTTACGGACTGACAGGGAATGAGCAGTTCTTC
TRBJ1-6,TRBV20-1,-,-,CSASRQGNSPLHF,TGCAGTGCTAGCCGGCAGGGGAATTCACCCCTCCACTTT
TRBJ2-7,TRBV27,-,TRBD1,CASSFTGADYEQYF,TGTGCCAGCAGTTTTACAGGGGCAGATTACGAGCAGTACTTC
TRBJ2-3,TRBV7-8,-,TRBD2,CASSLLTSGSLGTDTQYF,TGTGCCAGCAGCTTACTGACTAGCGGGAGTCTGGGCACAGATACGCAGTATTTT
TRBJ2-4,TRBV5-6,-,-,CASSPNDFAKNIQYF,TGTGCCAGCAGCCCCAATGATTTCGCCAAAAACATTCAGTACTTC
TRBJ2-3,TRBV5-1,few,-,CASSLPEDTQYF,TGCGCCAGCAGCTTGCCAGAAGATACGCAGTATTTT
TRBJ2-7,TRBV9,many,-,CASSVAPGPSYEQYF,TGTGCCAGCAGCGTGGCACCAGGGCCCTCCTACGAGCAGTACTTC
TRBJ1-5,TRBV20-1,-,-,CSARDLSNQPQHF,TGCAGTGCCCGGGACCTTAGCAATCAGCCCCAGCATTTT
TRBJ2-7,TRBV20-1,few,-,CSARRGGGKDNEQYF,TGCAGTGCTAGGAGGGGTGGGGGTAAGGACAATGAGCAGTACTTC
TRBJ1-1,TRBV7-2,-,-,CASSLVATEAFF,TGTGCCAGCAGCTTAGTGGCCACTGAAGCTTTCTTT
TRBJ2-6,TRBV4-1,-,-,CASSPVGRVSSGANVLTF,TGCGCCAGCAGCCCCGTAGGAAGGGTCAGCTCTGGGGCCAACGTCCTGACTTTC
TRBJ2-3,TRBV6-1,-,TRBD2,CASSEGHLAGGPYTDTQYF,TGTGCCAGCAGTGAAGGGCATCTAGCGGGGGGGCCTTACACAGATACGCAGTATTTT
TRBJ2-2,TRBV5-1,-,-,CASSLILAPDSSGELFF,TGCGCCAGCAGCTTAATCTTAGCGCCGGATAGTAGCGGGGAGCTGTTTTTT
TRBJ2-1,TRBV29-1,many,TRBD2,CSARGTSPLGEQFF,TGCAGCGCCCGTGGGACTAGCCCCCTGGGTGAGCAGTTCTTC
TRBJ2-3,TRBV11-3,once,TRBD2,CASSLSGDVTDTQYF,TGTGCCAGCAGCTTAAGCGGGGACGTCACAGATACGCAGTATTTT
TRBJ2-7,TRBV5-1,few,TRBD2,CASSSRGGTSGSVVYEQYF,TGCGCCAGCAGCTCCAGGGGAGGGACTAGCGGGAGTGTGGTGTACGAGCAGTACTTC
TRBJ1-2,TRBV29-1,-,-,CSWGTNYGYTF,TGCAGCTGGGGGACCAACTATGGCTACACCTTC